Listed here is a single T cell receptor beta chain. The sample is drawn from a study of blood T cell repertoires in COVID-19. Study in general: Material from acute and convalescent COVID-19 was sourced from the United States, Italy and Spain.

The CDR3 extends over 13 amino acids. V was pared by 6 bases and J by 5 bases, with 11 bases between. As originally analysed: Nucleated cell number was recorded as an estimate derived from reference gene primer amplification. The table came from immunoSEQ multiplex PCR; TCRdb's copy has only in-frame clones and leaves some out. V and J calls plus clone size are reproduced from that table; the DNA served to infer D and trimming. The table includes about 150,000 clones, approximately 88% detected once. V usage is TRBV12-3 or TRBV12-4 and J usage is TRBJ1-3, with a tentative D call TRBD1 (5 bases). This TCR derives from a man in his 70s with acute or convalescent COVID-19. What was sequenced was peripheral blood. The CDR3 loop is CASRGGSRNTIYF. The CDR3 DNA is TGTGCCAGCAGGGGGGGGAGTAGAAACACCATATATTTT.